These 2 T cell receptor beta chains originate from one sample sequenced in a study of T cell clonality in common variable immunodeficiency. Study outcomes and limitations: Reportedly, TCR beta sequences from common variable immunodeficiency showed fewer deletions and N-nucleotide insertions.

Which antigens these TCRs recognize remains unknown. TCRdb's copy holds only in-frame clones and misses some; the assay was immunoSEQ multiplex PCR. The table lists roughly 12,000 clones, no singletons, with around 6.5% in the top ten. The sample comprised peripheral blood mononuclear cells. The receptors derive from a human donor with common variable immunodeficiency.

This clone is medium-sized in the sample. From the germline J gene comes the end of the CDR3, since the read stops 3 residues before it. The chain employs TRBV5-1 and TRBJ2-7, with unresolved D. The CDR3 loop spans 13 amino acids. From germline, CDR1 is SGHRS and CDR2 YFSETQ. Trimming removed 4 bases from V and 4 bases from J, with 12 bases in between. CDR3 bases read: TGCGCCAGCAGCCGAATAACCACTTACGAG. This sequence encodes CASSRITTYE. Given in full, the CDR3 is CASSRITTYEQYF. The whole variable domain, remainder taken from reference TRBV5-1 and TRBJ2-7, is KAGVTQTPRYLIKTRGQQVTLSCSPISGHRSVSWYQQTPGQGLQFLFEYFSETQRNKGNFPGRFSGRQFSNSRSEMNVSTLELGDSALYLCASSRITTYEQYFGPGTRLTVT.

In this sample, this clone turned up a few times. The sequence runs out 3 residues before the end of the CDR3; the remainder is reconstructed from the germline J gene. The chain joins TRBV19 to TRBJ1-2; the D is unclear. This CDR3 comprises 14 residues. CDR1 LNHDA and CDR2 SQIVND come from the germline V gene (reference sequence). Trimming took 5 bases from V and 5 from J, leaving 15 bases between them. The CDR3 loop reads CASSRDGRKYGYTF. CDR3 bases read: TGTGCCAGTAGTCGAGACGGCAGGAAATATGGC. The full variable domain, rest sourced from reference TRBV19 and TRBJ1-2, is DGGITQSPKYLFRKEGQNVTLSCEQNLNHDAMYWYRQDPGQGLRLIYYSQIVNDFQKGDIAEGYSVSREKKESFPLTVTSAQKNPTAFYLCASSRDGRKYGYTFGSGTRLTVV.